The 32 T cell receptor beta chains reported below all come from one sample, sequenced in a study of blood T cell repertoires in COVID-19. The protocol was immunoSEQ multiplex PCR, while the TCRdb copy is restricted to in-frame clones and leaves out a portion. This sample carries more than 250,000 clones, 90% of them seen once, and the ten largest clones take about 1.8%. The sequenced material came from PBMCs or T cells enriched from blood (not recorded which). These receptor sequences come from a woman under 30 with acute COVID-19.

This clone was found a few times. CDR3 sequence: CASSAPSGTADTQYF. DNA for the CDR3: TGTGCCAGCAGCGCCCCAAGCGGGACCGCAGATACGCAGTATTTT. The chain couples TRBV9 to TRBJ2-3; 7 bases are a match to TRBD2. Germline V lookup: CDR1 SGDLS, CDR2 YYNGEE. The junction had 8 bases not matched to a gene; V was cut back by 3 bases and J by 4 bases. This CDR3 spans 15 amino acids. The full variable domain, its missing parts supplied by reference TRBV9 and TRBJ2-3, is DSGVTQTPKHLITATGQRVTLRCSPRSGDLSVYWYQQSLDQGLQFLIQYYNGEERAKGNILERFSAQQFPDLHSELNLSSLELGDSALYFCASSAPSGTADTQYFGPGTRLTVL.

The J gene is TRBJ2-1, the V gene TRBV4-1; D unresolved. CDR1 and CDR2 (germline): MGHRA, YSYEKL. Trimming removed 1 base at V and 0 bases at J, with 13 bases between. The CDR3 has 17 amino acids. DNA of the CDR3: TGCGCCAGCAGCCAAGTGTACCGTCTTAGCTCCTACAATGAGCAGTTCTTC. Translation gives CASSQVYRLSSYNEQFF.

The CDR3 DNA sequence: TGTGCCAGCAGCTTGGTTGGGGGCAGGGGAAACACTGAAGCTTTCTTT. This encodes CASSLVGGRGNTEAFF. V is TRBV5-5 and J is TRBJ1-1; TRBD1 is a possible D gene (6 bases). Germline CDR1 reads SGHKS; CDR2 reads YYEKEE (reference sequence). Trimming cost V 0 bases and J 2 bases, with 14 bases left between them. There are 16 residues in the CDR3.

The rearrangement uses TRBV11-2 and TRBJ2-2; 9 nucleotides align to TRBD1. The junction had 9 bases not matched to a gene; V was cut back by 4 bases and J by 3 bases. Germline assignment: CDR1 SGHAT and CDR2 FQNNGV. The CDR3 loop spans 17 amino acids. The CDR3 DNA follows: TGTGCCAGCAGCTCTCGAAGGACAGGGGCGGACACCGGGGAGCTGTTTTTT. This codes for CASSSRRTGADTGELFF.

The gene calls are TRBV7-9 and TRBJ1-2; D perhaps matches TRBD1 (5 bases). This CDR3 has 11 residues. Trimming cost V 4 bases and J 6 bases, with 6 bases left between them. The germline CDR1 and CDR2 sequences are SEHNR and FQNEAQ (reference sequence). CDR3 sequence: CASSSGDGYTF. Here the CDR3 DNA reads TGTGCCAGCAGCTCGGGGGATGGCTACACCTTC.

V and J are TRBV5-1 and TRBJ2-5; 9 positions agree with TRBD2. The germline gives CDR1 SGHRS, CDR2 YFSETQ. V lost 3 bases and J lost 9; bases outside the gene matches: 12. The CDR3 length is 15 residues. CDR3 amino acids: CASSYQREAGGAQYF. The CDR3 region has the DNA TGCGCCAGCAGCTACCAGCGGGAGGCCGGGGGGGCCCAGTACTTC.

CDR3 sequence: CASSSPGTEARYYGYTF. The CDR3 region has the DNA TGTGCCAGCAGTTCCCCCGGGACAGAGGCGAGGTACTATGGCTACACCTTC. The genes are TRBV28 and TRBJ1-2, with 7 bases aligning to TRBD1. V lost 4 bases and J lost 3; bases outside the gene matches: 14. CDR1 is MDHEN, CDR2 SYDVKM, per germline. The CDR3 has 17 residues.

The chain couples TRBV30 to TRBJ2-7, with D uncertain. The CDR3 extends over 12 amino acids. V lost 4 bases, J lost 0 bases, and 7 bases lay in between. Looked up from germline, CDR1 is GTSNPN and CDR2 is SVGIG (reference sequence). CDR3 nucleotide sequence: TGTGCCTGGATGGGCAACTCCTACGAGCAGTACTTC. This encodes CAWMGNSYEQYF. Supplemented by reference TRBV30 and TRBJ2-7, the full variable domain reads SQTIHQWPATLVQPVGSPLSLECTVEGTSNPNLYWYRQAAGRGLQLLFYSVGIGQISSEVPQNLSASRPQDRQFILSSKKLLLSDSGFYLCAWMGNSYEQYFGPGTRLTVT.

The chain has TRBV18 and TRBJ2-5; D is undetermined. V dropped 1 base and J dropped 1 base, with 7 bases sitting between them. The CDR3 length is 14 residues. The V gene's germline CDR1 is KGHSH and CDR2 LQKENI. CDR3: CASSPQSTQETQYF. CDR3 DNA sequence: TGTGCCAGCTCACCACAGAGTACCCAAGAGACCCAGTACTTC. Complete variable domain (other parts from reference TRBV18 and TRBJ2-5): NAGVMQNPRHLVRRRGQEARLRCSPMKGHSHVYWYRQLPEEGLKFMVYLQKENIIDESGMPKERFSAEFPKEGPSILRIQQVVRGDSAAYFCASSPQSTQETQYFGPGTRLLVL.

The J gene is TRBJ1-1, the V gene TRBV2; 8 nucleotides agree with TRBD1. Germline V lookup: CDR1 SNHLY, CDR2 FYNNEI. V was clipped by 6 bases and J by 0 bases; unmatched bases: 9. The CDR3 loop spans 16 amino acids. CDR3 nucleotides: TGTGCCAGCAGGACCTTGACAGGGGTAATGAACACTGAAGCTTTCTTT. Protein sequence: CASRTLTGVMNTEAFF.

The V and J genes are TRBV2 and TRBJ1-6; D gene ambiguous. Looked up from germline, CDR1 is SNHLY and CDR2 is FYNNEI. The CDR3 has 17 residues. Trimming took 7 bases from V and 0 from J, leaving 16 bases between them. CDR3 residues: CASKGLTSSSYNSPLHF. CDR3 in DNA: TGTGCCAGCAAAGGTCTGACTTCGAGCTCCTATAATTCACCCCTCCACTTT.

This sequence joins TRBV2 and TRBJ2-2; D may be TRBD1 (5 bases). Trimming left V 3 bases short and J 7 bases short, with 12 bases between. This CDR3 region has 14 residues. The germline V gene encodes CDR1 SNHLY and CDR2 FYNNEI. Here the CDR3 DNA reads TGTGCCAGCAGTGATCGTCAGGGTGGCGGGGAGCTGTTTTTT. It translates to CASSDRQGGGELFF.

The chain recombines TRBV7-9 with TRBJ1-1; possibly TRBD1 for D (5 bases). Germline CDR1 is SEHNR and CDR2 is FQNEAQ (reference sequence). The V end was cut by 5 bases, the J end by 3 bases, with 10 bases between. There are 13 residues in the CDR3. DNA for the CDR3: TGTGCCAGCAGCGTCAGGGATTACACTGAAGCTTTCTTT. Its translation is CASSVRDYTEAFF.

This chain connects TRBV18 to TRBJ2-5, with 7 bases aligning to TRBD1. J gave up 5 bases and V 3 bases, and 9 bases lay outside the gene matches. CDR1 KGHSH and CDR2 LQKENI come from the germline V gene. The CDR3 contains 15 residues. CDR3 protein: CASSPRQGPVETQYF. CDR3 nucleotide sequence: TGTGCCAGCTCACCCCGACAGGGTCCGGTGGAGACCCAGTACTTC. The full variable domain, rest sourced from reference TRBV18 and TRBJ2-5, is NAGVMQNPRHLVRRRGQEARLRCSPMKGHSHVYWYRQLPEEGLKFMVYLQKENIIDESGMPKERFSAEFPKEGPSILRIQQVVRGDSAAYFCASSPRQGPVETQYFGPGTRLLVL.

The genes are TRBV14 and TRBJ2-7; 14 bases fit TRBD2. CDR1 is SGHDN, CDR2 FVKESK, per germline. The length of the CDR3 is 17 residues. Trimming took 1 base from V and 3 from J; bases not matched to a gene: 5. The DNA for the CDR3 is TGTGCCAGCAGCCAAGGGGGACTAGCGGGAGCTTACTACGAGCAGTACTTC. Encoded protein: CASSQGGLAGAYYEQYF.

The V and J genes are TRBV6-1 and TRBJ2-7, with 12 bases aligning to TRBD1. This CDR3 is 15 amino acids long. Germline trimming cut 2 bases from V and 7 bases from J; bases unmatched to any gene: 6. Germline loops: CDR1 MNHNS, CDR2 SASEGT. CDR3 nucleotide sequence: TGTGCCAGCAGTGAAACGGGACAGGGGGCGTGGGAGCAGTACTTC. This codes for CASSETGQGAWEQYF.

The chain links TRBV28 to TRBJ1-1; D is uncertain. Germline values: CDR1 MDHEN, CDR2 SYDVKM. Trimming removed 2 bases from V and 1 base from J, with 8 bases in between. This CDR3 region has 14 residues. As DNA, the CDR3 is TGTGCCAGCAGTTTAAGACGGGAGAACACTGAAGCTTTCTTT. Amino acids: CASSLRRENTEAFF. Full variable domain (remainder filled in from reference TRBV28 and TRBJ1-1): DVKVTQSSRYLVKRTGEKVFLECVQDMDHENMFWYRQDPGLGLRLIYFSYDVKMKEKGDIPEGYSVSREKKERFSLILESASTNQTSMYLCASSLRRENTEAFFGQGTRLTVV.

This clone turned up a few times. This chain uses TRBV18 with TRBJ2-5, with a possible D match to TRBD1 (6 bases). The V gene lost 6 bases and the J gene lost 1 base, with 12 bases spanning the gap. Germline loops: CDR1 KGHSH, CDR2 LQKENI. CDR3 length equals 14 residues. The CDR3, as DNA: TGTGCCAGCTCGATACAGGGATTCCAAGAGACCCAGTACTTC. This sequence encodes CASSIQGFQETQYF. Full variable domain (remainder filled in from reference TRBV18 and TRBJ2-5): NAGVMQNPRHLVRRRGQEARLRCSPMKGHSHVYWYRQLPEEGLKFMVYLQKENIIDESGMPKERFSAEFPKEGPSILRIQQVVRGDSAAYFCASSIQGFQETQYFGPGTRLLVL.

V usage is TRBV6-5 and J usage is TRBJ1-2; 8 bases fit TRBD1. J gave up 1 base and V 6 bases, and 4 bases lay outside the gene matches. CDR1 is MNHEY and CDR2 is SVGAGI in the germline V gene. This CDR3 has 14 amino acids. The CDR3 DNA reads TGTGCCAGCAGGAGAGGACAGGGTAACTATGGCTACACCTTC. It encodes CASRRGQGNYGYTF.

The rearrangement uses TRBV15 and TRBJ2-3, with D tentatively TRBD2 (5 bases). CDR1 is LNHNV, CDR2 YYDKDF, per germline (reference sequence). The V and J ends lost 3 bases and 1 base respectively, with 14 bases between them. The CDR3 extends over 16 amino acids. CDR3 protein: CATSSPMLGGTDTQYF. In nucleotides, the CDR3 is TGTGCCACCAGCAGCCCAATGCTCGGGGGCACAGATACGCAGTATTTT.

The CDR3 DNA is TGTGCCAGCAGCCAAGACAGTAATAGCAATCAGCCCCAGCATTTT. This translates into CASSQDSNSNQPQHF. The V call is TRBV27, the J call TRBJ1-5, with a weak D call TRBD1 (5 bases). CDR1 MNHEY and CDR2 SMNVEV come from the germline V gene (reference sequence). The CDR3 totals 15 residues. Deletions cut 6 bases from V and 0 bases from J, with 12 bases between.

This clone occurred a few times. V is TRBV2 and J is TRBJ1-1, with D unresolved. The CDR3 consists of 14 residues. CDR1 is SNHLY and CDR2 is FYNNEI in the germline V gene. V was trimmed by 7 bases and J by 0 bases, leaving 12 bases between them. CDR3 DNA sequence: TGTGCCAGCAACGACAATACCATGAACACTGAAGCTTTCTTT. Translated, it gives CASNDNTMNTEAFF.

The V gene is TRBV19, the J gene TRBJ2-1; 7 nucleotides align to TRBD2. Germline assignment: CDR1 LNHDA and CDR2 SQIVND (reference sequence). This CDR3 has 16 residues. Trimming at V came to 3 bases and at J to 7 bases, leaving 12 bases not matched to a gene. The CDR3 coding sequence is TGTGCCAGTAGTATTGTTCGAGCGGGACTTAGGAATGAGCAGTTCTTC. It is translated as CASSIVRAGLRNEQFF.

The chain uses TRBV18 and TRBJ1-5, with a tentative D call TRBD1 (6 bases). This CDR3 region has 16 residues. V was clipped by 2 bases and J by 2 bases, with 13 bases between them. The germline V gene encodes CDR1 KGHSH and CDR2 LQKENI. The CDR3 nucleotides read TGTGCCAGCTCACCAGCGGTCTCAGGGGGCAATCAGCCCCAGCATTTT. It translates to CASSPAVSGGNQPQHF.

The V and J genes are TRBV7-2 and TRBJ1-2, with D perhaps matching TRBD1 (6 bases). The CDR3 is made up of 14 amino acids. Looked up from germline, CDR1 is SGHTA and CDR2 is FQGNSA. V shed 0 bases and J shed 4 bases, with 9 bases lying between them. The CDR3 region has the DNA TGTGCCAGCAGCTTAGCGGGGACACCCTATGGCTACACCTTC. This gives the protein CASSLAGTPYGYTF.

The rearrangement joins TRBV5-4 to TRBJ1-2, with 7 bases aligning to TRBD1. Germline loops: CDR1 SGHNT, CDR2 YYREEE (reference sequence). The J segment lost 2 bases and the V segment lost 0 bases, leaving 13 bases of the junction unmatched. The CDR3 contains 18 residues. The CDR3 loop reads CASSLVGRGTDRNYGYTF. The CDR3 nucleotides read TGTGCCAGCAGCTTGGTGGGACGAGGGACAGACCGAAACTATGGCTACACCTTC. Looking up the rest from reference TRBV5-4 and TRBJ1-2 gives the full variable domain: ETGVTQSPTHLIKTRGQQVTLRCSSQSGHNTVSWYQQALGQGPQFIFQYYREEENGRGNFPPRFSGLQFPNYSSELNVNALELDDSALYLCASSLVGRGTDRNYGYTFGSGTRLTVV.

The chain carries TRBV30 and TRBJ1-2; the match to TRBD1 covers 8 bases. Germline-derived CDR1 and CDR2 are GTSNPN and SVGIG (reference sequence). After removal of 4 bases from V and 1 base from J, the junction contained 11 bases not matched to a gene. The CDR3 is 16 amino acids. CDR3 protein: CAWTRTGKVGNYGYTF. The CDR3 nucleotides are TGTGCCTGGACCCGGACAGGGAAGGTGGGTAACTATGGCTACACCTTC.

The V and J genes are TRBV2 and TRBJ2-1; D is possibly TRBD2 (5 bases). The V end lost 2 bases, the J end lost 10 bases, and 9 bases lay between the germline ends. From germline, CDR1 is SNHLY and CDR2 FYNNEI. CDR3 length equals 12 residues. This CDR3 reads CASSERGWEQFF. In DNA form, the CDR3 reads TGTGCCAGCAGTGAAAGAGGGTGGGAGCAGTTCTTC.

This sequence joins TRBV14 and TRBJ2-5, with TRBD1 matching over 8 bases. V dropped 4 bases and J dropped 7; count of bases not matched to a gene: 14. The CDR3 loop spans 16 amino acids. Germline V gene sequence: CDR1 SGHDN, CDR2 FVKESK. CDR3 sequence (DNA): TGTGCCAGCAGCCCCGGCGGACAGGGCCAAGTGGGGACCCAGTACTTC. It specifies CASSPGGQGQVGTQYF. Variable domain in full (rest from reference TRBV14 and TRBJ2-5): EAGVTQFPSHSVIEKGQTVTLRCDPISGHDNLYWYRRVMGKEIKFLLHFVKESKQDESGMPNNRFLAERTGGTYSTLKVQPAELEDSGVYFCASSPGGQGQVGTQYFGPGTRLLVL.

The chain is built from TRBV10-3 and TRBJ1-2; 8 bases agree with TRBD1. The CDR3 extends over 14 amino acids. Germline V lookup: CDR1 ENHRY, CDR2 SYGVKD. The V and J ends lost 11 bases and 6 bases, in that order; junction bases with no gene match: 14. The CDR3 reads CALGEGAGGHGYTF. The CDR3 DNA reads as TGTGCCCTGGGAGAGGGGGCAGGGGGCCATGGCTACACCTTC.

This clone turned up a few times. V and J are TRBV6-2 or TRBV6-3 and TRBJ2-7; the D gene is possibly TRBD2 (6 bases). With 5 bases removed from V and 6 bases from J, the gap between germline ends came to 8 bases. This CDR3 spans 11 amino acids. In germline, CDR1 is MNHEY, CDR2 SVGEGT. CDR3 region: CASSTGVEQYF. CDR3 DNA sequence: TGTGCCAGCAGTACGGGGGTCGAGCAGTACTTC.

This clone appeared once. This chain uses TRBV12-3 or TRBV12-4 with TRBJ1-2; no clear D gene. V was shortened by 3 bases and J by 6 bases, with 8 bases between the two germline ends. The CDR3 loop spans 12 amino acids. CDR3 sequence (DNA): TGTGCCAGCAGTTTTGGCCTCGATGGCTACACCTTC. Encoded protein: CASSFGLDGYTF.